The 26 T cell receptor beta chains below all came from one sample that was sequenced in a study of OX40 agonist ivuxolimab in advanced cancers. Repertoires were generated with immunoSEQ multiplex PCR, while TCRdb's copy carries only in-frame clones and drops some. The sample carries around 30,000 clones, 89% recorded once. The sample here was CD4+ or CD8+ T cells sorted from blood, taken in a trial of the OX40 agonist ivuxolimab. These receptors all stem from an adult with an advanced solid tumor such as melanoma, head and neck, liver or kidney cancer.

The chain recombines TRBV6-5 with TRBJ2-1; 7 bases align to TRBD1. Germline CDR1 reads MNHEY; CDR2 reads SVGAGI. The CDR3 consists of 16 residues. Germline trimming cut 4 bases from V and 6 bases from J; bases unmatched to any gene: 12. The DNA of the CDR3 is TGTGCCAGCAGTTCCAGCGACAGGGTCGTCCTCAATGAGCAGTTCTTC. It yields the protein CASSSSDRVVLNEQFF.

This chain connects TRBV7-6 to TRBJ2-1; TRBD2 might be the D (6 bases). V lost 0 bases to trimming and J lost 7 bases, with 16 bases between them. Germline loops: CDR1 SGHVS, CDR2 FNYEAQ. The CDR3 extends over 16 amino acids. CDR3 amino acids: CASSLAQSGTGNEQFF. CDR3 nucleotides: TGTGCCAGCAGCTTAGCGCAATCGGGGACTGGTAATGAGCAGTTCTTC.

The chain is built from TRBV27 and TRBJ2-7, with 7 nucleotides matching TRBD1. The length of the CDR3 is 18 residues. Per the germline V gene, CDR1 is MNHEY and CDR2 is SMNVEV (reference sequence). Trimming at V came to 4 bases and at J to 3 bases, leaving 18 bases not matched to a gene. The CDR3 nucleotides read TGTGCCAGCAGTTACGGGGATTCCGGTGGGACAGCTTTCTACGAGCAGTACTTC. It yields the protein CASSYGDSGGTAFYEQYF.

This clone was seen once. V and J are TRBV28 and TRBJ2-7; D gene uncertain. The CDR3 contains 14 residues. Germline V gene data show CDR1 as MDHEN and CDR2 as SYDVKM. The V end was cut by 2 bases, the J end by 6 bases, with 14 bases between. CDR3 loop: CASSLGSSTSEQYF. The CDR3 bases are TGTGCCAGCAGTTTAGGGTCGAGTACCAGCGAGCAGTACTTC.

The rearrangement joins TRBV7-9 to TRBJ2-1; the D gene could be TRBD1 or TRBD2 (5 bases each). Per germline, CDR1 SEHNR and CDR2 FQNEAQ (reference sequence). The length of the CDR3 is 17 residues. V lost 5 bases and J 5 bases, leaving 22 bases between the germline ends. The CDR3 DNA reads TGTGCCAGCAGCCTAGTAGGGGCCAAGAGGGGTAACAATGAGCAGTTCTTC. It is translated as CASSLVGAKRGNNEQFF. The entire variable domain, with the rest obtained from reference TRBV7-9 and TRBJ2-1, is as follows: DTGVSQNPRHKITKRGQNVTFRCDPISEHNRLYWYRQTLGQGPEFLTYFQNEAQLEKSRLLSDRFSAERPKGSFSTLEIQRTEQGDSAMYLCASSLVGAKRGNNEQFFGPGTRLTVL.

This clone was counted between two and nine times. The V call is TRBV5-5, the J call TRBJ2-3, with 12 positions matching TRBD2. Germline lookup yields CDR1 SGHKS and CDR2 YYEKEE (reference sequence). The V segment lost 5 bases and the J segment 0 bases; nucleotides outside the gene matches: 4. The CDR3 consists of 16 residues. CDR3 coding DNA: TGTGCCAGCAGTCCCGGACTAGCGGGGAGCACAGATACGCAGTATTTT. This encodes CASSPGLAGSTDTQYF. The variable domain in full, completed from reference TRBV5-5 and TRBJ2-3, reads DAGVTQSPTHLIKTRGQQVTLRCSPISGHKSVSWYQQVLGQGPQFIFQYYEKEERGRGNFPDRFSARQFPNYSSELNVNALLLGDSALYLCASSPGLAGSTDTQYFGPGTRLTVL.

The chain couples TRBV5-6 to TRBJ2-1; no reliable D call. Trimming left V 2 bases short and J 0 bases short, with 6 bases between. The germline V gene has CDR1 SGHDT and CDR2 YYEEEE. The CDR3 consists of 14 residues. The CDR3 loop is CASSLKSSYNEQFF. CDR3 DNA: TGTGCCAGCAGCTTAAAAAGCTCCTACAATGAGCAGTTCTTC.

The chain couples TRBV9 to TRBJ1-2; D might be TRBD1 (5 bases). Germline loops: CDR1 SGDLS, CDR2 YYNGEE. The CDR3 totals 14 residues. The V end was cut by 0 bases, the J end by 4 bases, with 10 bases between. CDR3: CASSVGAGSYGYTF. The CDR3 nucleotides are TGTGCCAGCAGCGTAGGGGCAGGGAGCTATGGCTACACCTTC.

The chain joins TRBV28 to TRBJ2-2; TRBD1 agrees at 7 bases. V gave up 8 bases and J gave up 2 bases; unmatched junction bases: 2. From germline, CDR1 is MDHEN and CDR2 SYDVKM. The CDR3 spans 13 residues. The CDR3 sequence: CASGDRNTGELFF. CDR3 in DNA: TGTGCCAGCGGGGACAGAAACACCGGGGAGCTGTTTTTT.

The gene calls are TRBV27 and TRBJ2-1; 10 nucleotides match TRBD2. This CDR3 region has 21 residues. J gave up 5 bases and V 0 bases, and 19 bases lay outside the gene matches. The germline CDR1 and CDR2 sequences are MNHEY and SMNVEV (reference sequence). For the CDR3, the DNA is TGTGCCAGCAGTTTATCGCTCATAACTAGCGGGACGGCGAAGTATGACAATGAGCAGTTCTTC. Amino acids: CASSLSLITSGTAKYDNEQFF.

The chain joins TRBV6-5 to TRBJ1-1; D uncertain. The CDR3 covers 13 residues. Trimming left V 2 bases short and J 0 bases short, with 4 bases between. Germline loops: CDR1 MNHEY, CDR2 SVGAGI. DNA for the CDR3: TGTGCCAGCAGTTACCGGGTGAACACTGAAGCTTTCTTT. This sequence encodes CASSYRVNTEAFF.

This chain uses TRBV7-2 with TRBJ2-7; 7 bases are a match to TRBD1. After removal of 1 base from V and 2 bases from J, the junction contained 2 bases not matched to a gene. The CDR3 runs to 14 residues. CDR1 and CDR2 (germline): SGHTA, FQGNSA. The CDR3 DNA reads TGTGCCAGCAGCTTAGGACAGGGAGCCTACGAGCAGTACTTC. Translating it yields CASSLGQGAYEQYF.

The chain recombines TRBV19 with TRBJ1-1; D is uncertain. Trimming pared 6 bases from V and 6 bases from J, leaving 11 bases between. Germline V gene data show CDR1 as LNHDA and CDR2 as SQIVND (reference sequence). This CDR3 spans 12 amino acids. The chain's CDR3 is CASSHPGAEAFF. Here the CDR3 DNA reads TGTGCCAGTAGCCACCCTGGCGCTGAAGCTTTCTTT.

The CDR3 coding sequence is TGTGCCAGCTCGCTACGGGACCCAGGGAATGAGCAGTTCTTC. Translating gives CASSLRDPGNEQFF. V and J are TRBV27 and TRBJ2-1, with D perhaps being TRBD1 or TRBD2 (5 bases each). Germline CDR1 MNHEY, CDR2 SMNVEV (reference sequence). The CDR3 covers 14 residues. Deletions cut 8 bases from V and 7 bases from J, with 18 bases between.

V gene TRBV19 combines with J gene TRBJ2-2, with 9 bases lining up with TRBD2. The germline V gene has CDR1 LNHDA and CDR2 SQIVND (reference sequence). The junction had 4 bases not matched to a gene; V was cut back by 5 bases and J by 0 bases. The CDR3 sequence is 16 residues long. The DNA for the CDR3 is TGTGCCAGTAGTCCCTCTAGCGGGACGAACACCGGGGAGCTGTTTTTT. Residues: CASSPSSGTNTGELFF.

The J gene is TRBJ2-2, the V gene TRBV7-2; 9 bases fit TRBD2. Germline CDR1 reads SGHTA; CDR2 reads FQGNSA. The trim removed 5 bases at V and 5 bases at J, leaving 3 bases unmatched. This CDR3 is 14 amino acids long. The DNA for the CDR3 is TGTGCCAGCAGCAGCGGGGGGTGGACCGGGGAGCTGTTTTTT. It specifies CASSSGGWTGELFF.

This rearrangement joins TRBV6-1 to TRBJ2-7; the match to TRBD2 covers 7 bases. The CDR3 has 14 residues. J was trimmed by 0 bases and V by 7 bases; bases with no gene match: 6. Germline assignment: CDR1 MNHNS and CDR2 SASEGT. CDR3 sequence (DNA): TGTGCCAGCACTTATCGGACTAGCTCCTACGAGCAGTACTTC. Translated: CASTYRTSSYEQYF.

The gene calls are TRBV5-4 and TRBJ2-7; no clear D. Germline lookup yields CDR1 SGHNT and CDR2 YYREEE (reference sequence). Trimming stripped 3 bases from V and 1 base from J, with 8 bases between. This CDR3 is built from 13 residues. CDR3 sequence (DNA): TGTGCCAGCAGCTCGACACCTTCCTACGAGCAGTACTTC. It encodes CASSSTPSYEQYF.

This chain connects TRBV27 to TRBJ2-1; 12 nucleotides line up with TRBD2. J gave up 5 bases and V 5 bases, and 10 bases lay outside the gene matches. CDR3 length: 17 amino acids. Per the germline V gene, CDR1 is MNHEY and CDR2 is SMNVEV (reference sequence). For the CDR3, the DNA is TGTGCCAGCAGTGAACGGACTAGCGGGATCTGGGACAATGAGCAGTTCTTC. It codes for CASSERTSGIWDNEQFF.

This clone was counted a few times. The CDR3 spells CASSGGTHYNEQFF. As DNA, the CDR3 is TGTGCCAGCAGCGGGGGTACCCATTACAATGAGCAGTTCTTC. This chain links TRBV5-6 with TRBJ2-1, with D perhaps assigned TRBD1 or TRBD2 (5 bases each). CDR1 is SGHDT and CDR2 is YYEEEE in the germline V gene. V was pared by 4 bases and J by 4 bases, with 12 bases between. The CDR3 runs 14 residues.

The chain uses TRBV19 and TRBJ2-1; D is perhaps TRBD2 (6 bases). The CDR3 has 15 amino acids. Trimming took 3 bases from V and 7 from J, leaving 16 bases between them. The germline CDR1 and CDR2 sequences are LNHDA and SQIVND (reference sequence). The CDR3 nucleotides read TGTGCCAGTAGTATTCGGACGGGAGTTAATAATGAGCAGTTCTTC. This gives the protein CASSIRTGVNNEQFF.

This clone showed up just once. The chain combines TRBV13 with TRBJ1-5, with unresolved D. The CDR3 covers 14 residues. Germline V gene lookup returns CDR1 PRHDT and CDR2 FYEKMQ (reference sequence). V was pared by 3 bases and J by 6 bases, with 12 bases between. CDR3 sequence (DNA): TGTGCCAGCAGCTTGGGTGGCGGAGCTCAGCCCCAGCATTTT. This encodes CASSLGGGAQPQHF.

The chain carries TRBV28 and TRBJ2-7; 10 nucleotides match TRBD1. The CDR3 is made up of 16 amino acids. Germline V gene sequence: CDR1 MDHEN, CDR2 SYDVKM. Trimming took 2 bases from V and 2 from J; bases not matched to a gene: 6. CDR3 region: CASSLPRTGGAYEQYF. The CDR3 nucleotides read TGTGCCAGCAGTTTACCCCGGACAGGGGGAGCCTACGAGCAGTACTTC.

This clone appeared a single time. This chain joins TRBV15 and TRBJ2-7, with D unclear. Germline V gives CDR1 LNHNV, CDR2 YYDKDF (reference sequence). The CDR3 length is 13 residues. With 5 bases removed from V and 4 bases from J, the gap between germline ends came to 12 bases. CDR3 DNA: TGTGCCACCAGCTCCCATCCCGGATACGAGCAGTACTTC. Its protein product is CATSSHPGYEQYF.

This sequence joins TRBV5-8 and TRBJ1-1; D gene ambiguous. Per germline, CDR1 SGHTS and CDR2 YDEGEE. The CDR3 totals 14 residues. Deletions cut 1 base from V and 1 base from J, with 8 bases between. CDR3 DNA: TGTGCCAGCAGCTTGTTAGCGGGGAACACTGAAGCTTTCTTT. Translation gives CASSLLAGNTEAFF.

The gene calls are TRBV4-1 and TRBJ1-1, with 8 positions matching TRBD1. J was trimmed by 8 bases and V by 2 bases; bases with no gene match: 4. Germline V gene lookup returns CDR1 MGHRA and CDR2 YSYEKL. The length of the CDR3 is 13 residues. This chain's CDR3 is CASSQTTGEEAFF. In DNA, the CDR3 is TGCGCCAGCAGCCAAACGACAGGGGAAGAAGCTTTCTTT.